This T cell receptor beta chain emerged from a study of blood T cell repertoires in COVID-19. Study-wide background: Collection of acute and convalescent COVID-19 samples took place in the United States, Italy and Spain. Sources were T cells, B-cell-depleted T cells, or PBMCs; the material itself was cDNA or gDNA.

Per the authors' pipeline: The assay estimated nucleated cells by amplifying reference gene primers. The data were produced by immunoSEQ multiplex PCR, yet TCRdb's version contains in-frame clones alone and is incomplete. V and J calls and clone size are copied from that table; D and trimming were computed from the DNA. This table has 200,000 to 300,000 clones, approximately 89% appearing once. Participant-reported clinical history was the basis for cohort assignment. The CDR3 spans 12 residues. Germline V gives CDR1 MNHEY, CDR2 SVGAGI. With 7 bases removed from V and 6 bases from J, the gap between germline ends came to 10 bases. This clone was seen a handful of times.

Sequences were obtained from PBMCs or T cells enriched from blood (not recorded which). This TCR was sampled from a woman aged 25 to 39 with acute COVID-19. This chain connects TRBV6-5 to TRBJ2-1; tentatively, D is TRBD2 (6 bases). DNA of the CDR3: TGTGCCAGCAAGAGTAGCGGCAATGAGCAGTTCTTC. Its protein is CASKSSGNEQFF.